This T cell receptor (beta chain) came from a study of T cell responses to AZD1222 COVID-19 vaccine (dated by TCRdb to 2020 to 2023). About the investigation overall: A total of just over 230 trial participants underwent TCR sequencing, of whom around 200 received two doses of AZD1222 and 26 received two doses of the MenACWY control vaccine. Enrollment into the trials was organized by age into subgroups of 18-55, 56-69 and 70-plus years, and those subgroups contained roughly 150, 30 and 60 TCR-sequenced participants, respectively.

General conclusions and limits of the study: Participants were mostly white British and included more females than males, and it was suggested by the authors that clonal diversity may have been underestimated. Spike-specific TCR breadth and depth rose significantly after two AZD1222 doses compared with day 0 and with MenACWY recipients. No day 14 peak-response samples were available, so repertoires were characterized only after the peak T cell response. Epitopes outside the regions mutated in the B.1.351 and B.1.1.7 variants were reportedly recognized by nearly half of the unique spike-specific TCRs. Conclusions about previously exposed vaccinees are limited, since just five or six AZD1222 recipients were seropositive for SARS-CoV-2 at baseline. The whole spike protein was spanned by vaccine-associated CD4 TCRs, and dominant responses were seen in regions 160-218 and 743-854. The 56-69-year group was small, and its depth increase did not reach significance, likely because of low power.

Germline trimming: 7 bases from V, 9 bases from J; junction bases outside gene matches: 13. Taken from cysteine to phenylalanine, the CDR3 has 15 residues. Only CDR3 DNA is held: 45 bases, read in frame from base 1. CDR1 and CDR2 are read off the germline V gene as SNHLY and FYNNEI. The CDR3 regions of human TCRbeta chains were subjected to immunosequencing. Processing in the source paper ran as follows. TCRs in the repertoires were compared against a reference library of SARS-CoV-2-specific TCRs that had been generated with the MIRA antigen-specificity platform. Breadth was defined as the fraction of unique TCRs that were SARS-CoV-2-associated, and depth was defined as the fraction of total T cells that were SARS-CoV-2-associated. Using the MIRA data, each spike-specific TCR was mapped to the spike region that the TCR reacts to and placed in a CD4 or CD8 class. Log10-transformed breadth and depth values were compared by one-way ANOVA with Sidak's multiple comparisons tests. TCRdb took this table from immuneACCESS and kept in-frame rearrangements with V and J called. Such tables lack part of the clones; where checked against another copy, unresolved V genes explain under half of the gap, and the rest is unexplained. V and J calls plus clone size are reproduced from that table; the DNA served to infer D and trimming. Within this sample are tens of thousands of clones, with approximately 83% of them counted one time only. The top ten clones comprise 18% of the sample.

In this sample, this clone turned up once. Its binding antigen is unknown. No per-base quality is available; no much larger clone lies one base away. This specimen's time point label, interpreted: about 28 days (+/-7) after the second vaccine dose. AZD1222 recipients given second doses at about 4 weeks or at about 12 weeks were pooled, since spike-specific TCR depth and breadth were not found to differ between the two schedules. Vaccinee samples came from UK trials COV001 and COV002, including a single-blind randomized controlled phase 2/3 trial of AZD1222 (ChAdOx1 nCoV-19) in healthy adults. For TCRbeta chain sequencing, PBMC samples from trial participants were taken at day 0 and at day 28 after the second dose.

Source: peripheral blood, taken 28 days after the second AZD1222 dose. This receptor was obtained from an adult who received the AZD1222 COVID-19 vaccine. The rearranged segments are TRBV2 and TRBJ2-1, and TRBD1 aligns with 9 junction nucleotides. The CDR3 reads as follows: CASNLLDRGVGEQFF. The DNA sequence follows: TGTGCCAGCAACCTCCTCGACAGGGGGGTAGGTGAGCAGTTCTTC. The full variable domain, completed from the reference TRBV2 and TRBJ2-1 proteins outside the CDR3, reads EPEVTQTPSHQVTQMGQEVILRCVPISNHLYFYWYRQILGQKVEFLVSFYNNEISEKSEIFDDQFSVERPDGSNFTLKIRSTKLEDSAMYFCASNLLDRGVGEQFFGPGTRLTVL.